The source of this T cell receptor beta chain is a study of cytomegalovirus exposure and HLA in healthy donors. Whole-study findings and limits: A missense DCLRE1C variant was associated with V- and J-gene trimming of TCR beta chains in a later analysis, and an independent cohort replicated the association. Earlier analysis looked at TCR beta V segments, and most were productive about 87% or about 30% of the time.

Regarding this clone: Its antigen remains unknown.

CDR1 and CDR2 from the germline V gene are SQVTM and ANQGSEA. V lost 6 bases, J lost 2 bases, and 3 bases stayed unmatched. This CDR3 contains 12 residues. The PCR contained 60 Vbeta and 13 Jbeta primers. TCRdb's table, derived via immunoSEQ multiplex PCR, lists solely in-frame clones and lacks some. The table for this sample gives 150,000 or so clones. The source material was PBMCs. The clonotype was recovered from a man aged 25-45 years in good health and CMV-seronegative. The chain has TRBV29-1 and TRBJ1-1, with 7 bases identical to TRBD1. The CDR3 loop is CSVRTGNTEAFF. The CDR3 bases are TGCAGCGTCCGGACAGGCAACACTGAAGCTTTCTTT.